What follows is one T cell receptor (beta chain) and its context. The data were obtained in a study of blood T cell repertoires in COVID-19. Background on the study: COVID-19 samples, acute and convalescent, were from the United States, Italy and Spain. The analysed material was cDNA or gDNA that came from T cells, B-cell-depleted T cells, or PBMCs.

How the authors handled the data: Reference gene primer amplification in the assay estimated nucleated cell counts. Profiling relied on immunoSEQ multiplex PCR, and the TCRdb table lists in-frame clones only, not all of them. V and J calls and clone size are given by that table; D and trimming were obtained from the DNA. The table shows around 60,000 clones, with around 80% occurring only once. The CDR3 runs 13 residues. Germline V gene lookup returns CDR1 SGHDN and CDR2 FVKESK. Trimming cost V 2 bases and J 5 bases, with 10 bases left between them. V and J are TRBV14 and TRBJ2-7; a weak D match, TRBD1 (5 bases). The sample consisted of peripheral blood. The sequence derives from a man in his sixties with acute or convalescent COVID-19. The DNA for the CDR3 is TGTGCCAGCAGCCAACAGGGTTTCCACGAGCAGTACTTC. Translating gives CASSQQGFHEQYF. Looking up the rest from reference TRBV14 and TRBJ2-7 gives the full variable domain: EAGVTQFPSHSVIEKGQTVTLRCDPISGHDNLYWYRRVMGKEIKFLLHFVKESKQDESGMPNNRFLAERTGGTYSTLKVQPAELEDSGVYFCASSQQGFHEQYFGPGTRLTVT.